These T cell receptor beta chains were read from a single sample in a study of blood T cell repertoires in COVID-19. Sequencing used immunoSEQ multiplex PCR; TCRdb keeps in-frame clones, though not all of them. The repertoire holds about 300,000 clones, 86% seen once, with under 2% in the top ten. Sequenced material: peripheral blood. All receptors derive from a woman between 45 and 60 years old with acute or convalescent COVID-19. Both conserved end residues are part of each CDR3. A D gene is named only where the DNA matches it firmly. For some rows the clone size is stated as once, few or many, or as a class when expanded; others skip it.

>TRBV29-1|.|TRBJ2-2|.
TGCAGCGCCGCAGGGAACACCGGGGAGCTGTTTTTT
CSAAGNTGELFF
>TRBV4-1|.|TRBJ2-6|TRBD1
TGCGCCAGCGGGGGGACAGGCTCTGGGGCCAACGTCCTGACTTTC
CASGGTGSGANVLTF
>TRBV7-2|few|TRBJ2-7|TRBD2
TGTGCCAGCAGCTTGACCGGGTCAGCGGGAGGGTGGTACTTC
CASSLTGSAGGWYF
>TRBV24-1|.|TRBJ1-5|TRBD1
TGTGCCACCAGTGATTCGACAGGGAAGGGGCTTAATCAGCCCCAGCATTTT
CATSDSTGKGLNQPQHF
>TRBV5-4|.|TRBJ1-1|.
TGTGCCAGCAGCTCTACCGACAGTTCTGGGGCTTTCTTT
CASSSTDSSGAFF
>TRBV24-1|.|TRBJ2-7|TRBD1
TGTGCCACCAGTGATACCGCCGGGACAGGGTACGAGCAGTACTTC
CATSDTAGTGYEQYF
>TRBV19|.|TRBJ2-2|TRBD2
TGTGCCAGTAGTGTCGCAGCGGGAGACACCGGGGAGCTGTTTTTT
CASSVAAGDTGELFF
>TRBV2|.|TRBJ1-1|.
TGTGCCAGCAGTGTAGAGACAAACACTGAAGCTTTCTTT
CASSVETNTEAFF
>TRBV24-1|.|TRBJ2-3|.
TGTGCCACCAGTGATCCAGGGGCAAGGAGCACAGATACGCAGTATTTT
CATSDPGARSTDTQYF
>TRBV4-2|.|TRBJ1-2|TRBD1
TGTGCCAGCAGCTCCAGGGGGCACGATAACTATGGCTACACCTTC
CASSSRGHDNYGYTF
>TRBV6-6|.|TRBJ2-1|.
TGTGCCAGCAGTTCGGGGTACAATGAGCAGTTCTTC
CASSSGYNEQFF
>TRBV24-1|.|TRBJ2-3|.
TGTGCCACCAGTACCACCACACATTGGACAGTCACAGATACGCAGTATTTT
CATSTTTHWTVTDTQYF
>TRBV24-1|.|TRBJ1-1|.
TGTGCCACCAGTGATACACAGGAGCCTGAAGCTTTCTTT
CATSDTQEPEAFF
>TRBV9|.|TRBJ2-2|TRBD2
TGTGCCAGCAGCCCTCCACAACGGCCGGGACTAAAGAACACCGGGGAGCTGTTTTTT
CASSPPQRPGLKNTGELFF
>TRBV19|.|TRBJ2-1|TRBD2
TGTGCCAGTAGGTTTAGCGGGGCGAGCTCCTACAATGAGCAGTTCTTC
CASRFSGASSYNEQFF
>TRBV9|.|TRBJ2-1|.
TGTGCCAGCAGCTTCCGACAGAGACCCTCCTACAATGAGCAGTTCTTC
CASSFRQRPSYNEQFF
>TRBV10-3|.|TRBJ2-3|TRBD1
TGTGCCATCAGTGAGTCTACAGGGACAGGAGACACAGATACGCAGTATTTT
CAISESTGTGDTDTQYF
>TRBV7-2|.|TRBJ1-1|.
TGTGCCAGCAGCTTAGCGGGGGGGACAATGAACACTGAAGCTTTCTTT
CASSLAGGTMNTEAFF
>TRBV4-3|.|TRBJ1-2|.
TGCGCCAGCAGCCAAGACCTCCACGCGAACAGGGACTATGGCTACACCTTC
CASSQDLHANRDYGYTF
>TRBV28|.|TRBJ1-5|TRBD1
TGTGCCAGCATCGGAACGGACAGGGGGGCGTATCAGCCCCAGCATTTT
CASIGTDRGAYQPQHF
>TRBV6-1|.|TRBJ2-7|TRBD1
TGTGCCAGCAGTGAAATTGGGACAGACTACGAGCAGTACTTC
CASSEIGTDYEQYF
>TRBV4-1|.|TRBJ1-2|.
TGCGCCAGCAGCCAAGATGGTAATCGGGTTAACTATGGCTACACCTTC
CASSQDGNRVNYGYTF
>TRBV19|.|TRBJ2-1|TRBD2
TGTGCCAGTAGCAGGACTAGCGGCACGATGAATGAGCAGTTCTTC
CASSRTSGTMNEQFF
>TRBV19|.|TRBJ1-1|TRBD1
TGTGCCAGTAGTATTGGACAGGGATACACTGAAGCTTTCTTT
CASSIGQGYTEAFF
>TRBV5-4|.|TRBJ2-7|TRBD2
TGTGCCAGCAGCAGGGGACTAGCGGGAGGCGAGCAGTACTTC
CASSRGLAGGEQYF
>TRBV27|.|TRBJ1-1|.
TGTGCCAGCAGTTATGTCGGCAGGGTGAACACTGAAGCTTTCTTT
CASSYVGRVNTEAFF
>TRBV6-6|.|TRBJ2-3|TRBD2
TGTGCCAGCAGTTACCCTAAAGCGGGAGAGACAGATACGCAGTATTTT
CASSYPKAGETDTQYF
>TRBV5-1|.|TRBJ2-1|TRBD2
TGCGCCAGCAGCTTGGTTCTCTCCAGCGGGAGTACGAATGAGCAGTTCTTC
CASSLVLSSGSTNEQFF
>TRBV7-9|few|TRBJ2-7|TRBD1
TGTGCCAGCAGCCTTGCGACAGGGGGCGACTCCTACGAGCAGTACTTC
CASSLATGGDSYEQYF
>TRBV29-1|.|TRBJ1-1|.
TGCAGCGTTGCGCGTGGTGAAGCTTTCTTT
CSVARGEAFF
>TRBV18|.|TRBJ2-7|TRBD1
TGTGCCAGCTCACCGGCCGGGACAGCGCCCTTGTCTTACGAGCAGTACTTC
CASSPAGTAPLSYEQYF
>TRBV28|.|TRBJ2-7|TRBD2
TGTGCCAGCAGTCCTAGTTCCCCTAGCGGGAGGGAGCAGTACTTC
CASSPSSPSGREQYF
>TRBV4-2|.|TRBJ2-7|TRBD2
TGTGCCAGCAGCCAAATAAAAGGGACTAACAGATACTACGAGCAGTACTTC
CASSQIKGTNRYYEQYF
>TRBV27|.|TRBJ1-2|.
TGTGCCAGCAGGGGTTTTACGCAGGGAAATAAATACACCTTC
CASRGFTQGNKYTF
>TRBV30|.|TRBJ2-7|.
TGTGCCTGGAGTGTAAAAGGGGCCTCCTACGAGCAGTACTTC
CAWSVKGASYEQYF
>TRBV7-3|few|TRBJ2-7|TRBD2
TGTGCCAGCAGCTTATACCCGACTAGCGCAGACGAGCAGTACTTC
CASSLYPTSADEQYF
>TRBV9|.|TRBJ2-7|.
TGTGCCAGCAGCCCGAGGAGCGGACTCAGCTCCTACGAGCAGTACTTC
CASSPRSGLSSYEQYF
>TRBV7-2|.|TRBJ2-1|TRBD2
TGTGCCACAGACGGGGGGGTATGGGGAACATACAATGAGCAGTTCTTC
CATDGGVWGTYNEQFF
>TRBV28|.|TRBJ1-5|TRBD1
TGTGCCAGCAGTTTATGGCAGGGGGCGCAACAACAGCCCCAGCATTTT
CASSLWQGAQQQPQHF
>TRBV27|few|TRBJ1-5|TRBD1
TGTGCCAGCAGTTCACGTGGACAGGGTAGCAATCAGCCCCAGCATTTT
CASSSRGQGSNQPQHF
>TRBV27|.|TRBJ2-1|TRBD1
TGTGCCAGCAGTTTCCCCGGGACAGGGCACAATGAGCAGTTCTTC
CASSFPGTGHNEQFF
>TRBV19|.|TRBJ1-1|.
TGTGCCAGTAGTATGGTAACGGGACAGAACACTGAAGCTTTCTTT
CASSMVTGQNTEAFF
>TRBV10-3|.|TRBJ2-1|TRBD2
TGTGCCATCAGTGAGTCGACTAGCGGGAGCAGCAATGAGCAGTTCTTC
CAISESTSGSSNEQFF
>TRBV6-6|.|TRBJ2-5|.
TGTGCCAGCTCGAGCGGATACCAAGAGACCCAGTACTTC
CASSSGYQETQYF
>TRBV23-1|.|TRBJ2-2|TRBD1
TGCGCCAGCAGTCAATTGAGGAAATTGGTCGGGACAGGGGTTACCGGGGAGCTGTTTTTT
CASSQLRKLVGTGVTGELFF
>TRBV19|.|TRBJ1-2|.
TGTGCCAGTAGTGTGTCATGGAGCGCGTCGGACTATGGCTACACCTTC
CASSVSWSASDYGYTF
>TRBV29-1|.|TRBJ1-2|.
TGCAGCGTTGAAGTCCCGAGATCCGCCTATGGCTACACCTTC
CSVEVPRSAYGYTF
>TRBV6-5|.|TRBJ2-1|.
TGTGCCAGCAGTTACTCGTTTGTACAAACCTACAATGAGCAGTTCTTC
CASSYSFVQTYNEQFF
>TRBV19|.|TRBJ1-1|TRBD1
TGTGCCAGTAGGGGATGGACAGGGATGAACACTGAAGCTTTCTTT
CASRGWTGMNTEAFF
>TRBV3-1/TRBV3-2|.|TRBJ2-7|TRBD2
TGTGCCAGCATGAGAATAGCGGGAGGATCCTACGAGCAGTACTTC
CASMRIAGGSYEQYF
>TRBV29-1|.|TRBJ1-4|.
TGCAGCGTTGAAGGGACAGCGTGGGAAGGGGAAAAACTGTTTTTT
CSVEGTAWEGEKLFF